This paragraph reports one T cell receptor (beta chain). The antigen is unknown. Trimming at V came to 6 bases and at J to 7 bases, leaving 11 bases not matched to a gene. The germline gives CDR1 DFQATT, CDR2 SNEGSKA (reference sequence). This CDR3 has 15 amino acids. General study points: Tumor-infiltrating Treg TCR alpha and beta sequences overlapped most with tumor naive CD4+ T cells, then blood naive.

TCRdb re-derived calls from the 5' RACE reads in MiXCR, one entry per CDR3 protein. Altogether tens of thousands of distinct CDR3 sequences are present, about 28% being singletons, with the ten largest covering approximately 3%. Memory CD4+ T cells were sorted as CD4+CD45RO+CD25- cells. This chain links TRBV20-1 with TRBJ1-6, with 8 bases matching TRBD1. This clonotype was obtained from a female donor with breast cancer. The sample consisted of tumor-infiltrating memory CD4+ T cells sorted from the breast tumor. Specified subset: memory CD4+ T cells, CD4+CD45RO+CD25-. The CDR3 reads CSAVTGGGTNSPLHF. The CDR3 coding sequence is TGCAGTGCAGTCACAGGGGGTGGAACCAATTCACCCCTCCACTTT.